Listed here are 10 T cell receptor beta chains from one sample, sequenced in a study of tumour-infiltrating T cells in Burkitt lymphoma. TCRdb's table, derived via immunoSEQ multiplex PCR, lists solely in-frame clones and lacks some. Of several thousand clones in the sample, 16% were seen once. The sequencing sample was made of tumor tissue. These receptors were taken from a human donor with diffuse large B-cell lymphoma. Some clones in this sample may be carry-over from other donors' samples.

This clone has just a few counts. The rearrangement joins TRBV5-1 to TRBJ2-2; D is uncertain. The CDR3 extends over 15 amino acids. Germline V gives CDR1 SGHRS, CDR2 YFSETQ. The V end was cut by 0 bases, the J end by 5 bases, with 11 bases between. CDR3: CASSLVFRLTGELFF. CDR3 in DNA: TGCGCCAGCAGCTTGGTCTTCAGGTTGACCGGGGAGCTGTTTTTT. The whole variable domain, filled in from reference TRBV5-1 and TRBJ2-2, reads KAGVTQTPRYLIKTRGQQVTLSCSPISGHRSVSWYQQTPGQGLQFLFEYFSETQRNKGNFPGRFSGRQFSNSRSEMNVSTLELGDSALYLCASSLVFRLTGELFFGEGSRLTVL.

This clone has only a few counts. The J gene is TRBJ2-5, the V gene TRBV6-5; D tentatively fits TRBD1 or TRBD2 (5 bases each). Germline-derived CDR1 and CDR2 are MNHEY and SVGAGI. The CDR3 runs 12 residues. Trimming stripped 8 bases from V and 5 bases from J, with 12 bases between. CDR3 bases: TGTGCCAGCGATGGGACGGCCGAGACCCAGTACTTC. Protein sequence: CASDGTAETQYF.

This clone has more than one count but fewer than ten. V and J are TRBV28 and TRBJ2-3, with D possibly called TRBD1 or TRBD2 (5 bases each). Trimming cost V 4 bases and J 0 bases, with 11 bases left between them. Per the germline V gene, CDR1 is MDHEN and CDR2 is SYDVKM. The CDR3 length is 15 residues. The CDR3: CASSYPGPSTDTQYF. The CDR3 bases are TGTGCCAGCAGTTACCCGGGACCTAGCACAGATACGCAGTATTTT.

This rearrangement joins TRBV13 to TRBJ2-2; 10 bases are a match to TRBD1. V lost 3 bases to trimming and J lost 5 bases; unmatched junction nucleotides: 6. Germline CDR1 is PRHDT and CDR2 is FYEKMQ (reference sequence). There are 16 residues in the CDR3. The CDR3 loop is CASSFTRTGGTGELFF. Here the CDR3 DNA reads TGTGCCAGCAGCTTCACTAGGACAGGGGGGACCGGGGAGCTGTTTTTT.

This clone showed up just a few times. This chain joins TRBV2 and TRBJ2-1; 11 bases line up with TRBD2. The CDR3 is 15 amino acids. Trimming took 10 bases from V and 1 from J; bases not matched to a gene: 6. Germline CDR1 SNHLY, CDR2 FYNNEI. CDR3 nucleotides: TGTGCCATGGCTAGCGGGAGGTCTTCCTACAATGAGCAGTTCTTC. It specifies CAMASGRSSYNEQFF.

This clone came up a few times. The CDR3 nucleotides are TGTGCCAGCTCACCACGGACGGGACAGGGTACAGCAACTAATGAAAAACTGTTTTTT. Its protein is CASSPRTGQGTATNEKLFF. The chain links TRBV18 to TRBJ1-4; TRBD1 matches 9 bases. CDR1 is KGHSH, CDR2 LQKENI, per germline. With 1 base clipped from V and 0 bases from J, the junction kept 9 bases outside the gene matches. The CDR3 is 19 residues long.

In this sample, this clone is large. The chain combines TRBV7-9 with TRBJ2-5; D perhaps matches TRBD1 (6 bases). This CDR3 spans 14 amino acids. V was trimmed by 9 bases and J by 4 bases, leaving 18 bases between them. The germline gives CDR1 SEHNR, CDR2 FQNEAQ (reference sequence). The CDR3 spells CASPHQGNGETQYF. The CDR3 nucleotides read TGTGCCAGTCCGCACCAGGGGAATGGAGAGACCCAGTACTTC.

V gene TRBV6-6 combines with J gene TRBJ2-2; a weak D match, TRBD1 (5 bases). The V gene's germline CDR1 is MNHNY and CDR2 SVGAGI (reference sequence). V lost 11 bases to trimming and J lost 3 bases, with 13 bases between them. This CDR3 has 13 amino acids. The DNA of the CDR3 is TGTGCCGGCCAGACAGCACACACCGGGGAGCTGTTTTTT. Protein: CAGQTAHTGELFF.

J is TRBJ2-5 and V is TRBV5-1, with 13 positions matching TRBD2. V shed 4 bases, J shed 0 bases, and the junction held 6 bases outside the gene matches. This CDR3 comprises 17 residues. CDR1 is SGHRS, CDR2 YFSETQ, per germline. The CDR3 is CASSHLGTSGNQETQYF. The CDR3 region has the DNA TGCGCCAGCAGCCACCTGGGGACTAGCGGGAACCAAGAGACCCAGTACTTC.

The chain recombines TRBV11-3 with TRBJ1-4; D remains unclear. This CDR3 spans 15 amino acids. V dropped 1 base and J dropped 4 bases, with 10 bases sitting between them. From germline, CDR1 is SGHNT and CDR2 YENEEA. The CDR3 loop is CASSLGGNINEKLFF. CDR3 DNA: TGTGCCAGCAGCTTAGGAGGAAACATTAATGAAAAACTGTTTTTT. Supplemented by reference TRBV11-3 and TRBJ1-4, the full variable domain reads EAGVVQSPRYKIIEKKQPVAFWCNPISGHNTLYWYLQNLGQGPELLIRYENEEAVDDSQLPKDRFSAERLKGVDSTLKIQPAELGDSAVYLCASSLGGNINEKLFFGSGTQLSVL.